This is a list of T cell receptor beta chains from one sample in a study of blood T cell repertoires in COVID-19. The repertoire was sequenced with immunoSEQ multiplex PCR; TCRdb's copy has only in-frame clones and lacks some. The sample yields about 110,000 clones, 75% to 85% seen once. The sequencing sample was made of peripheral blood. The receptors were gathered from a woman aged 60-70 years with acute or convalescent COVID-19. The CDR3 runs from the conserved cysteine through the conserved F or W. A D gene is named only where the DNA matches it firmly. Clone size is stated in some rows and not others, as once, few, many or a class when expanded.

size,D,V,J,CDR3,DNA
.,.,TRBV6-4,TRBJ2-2,CASSYRPLDGELFF,TGTGCCAGCAGCTACAGACCCCTTGACGGGGAGCTGTTTTTT
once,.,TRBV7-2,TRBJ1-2,CASSLSSGSLHYTF,TGTGCCAGCAGCTTAAGTTCAGGGTCCCTTCACTACACCTTC
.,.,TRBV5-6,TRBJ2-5,CASTRAGGETQYF,TGTGCCAGCACCCGTGCAGGAGGGGAGACCCAGTACTTC
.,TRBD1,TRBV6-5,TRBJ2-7,CASSYSLGTENEQYF,TGTGCCAGCAGTTACTCCCTTGGGACAGAAAACGAGCAGTACTTC
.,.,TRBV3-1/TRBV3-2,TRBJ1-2,CASSPTGHYGYTF,TGTGCCAGCAGCCCGACAGGCCACTATGGCTACACCTTC
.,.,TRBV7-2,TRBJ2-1,CASSFGDTRRGEQFF,TGTGCCAGCAGCTTTGGGGACACCCGCCGGGGTGAGCAGTTCTTC
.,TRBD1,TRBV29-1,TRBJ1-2,CSVVGTAYGYTF,TGCAGCGTTGTCGGGACAGCCTATGGCTACACCTTC
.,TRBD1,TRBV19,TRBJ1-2,CASQQQGVNYGYTF,TGTGCCAGTCAACAACAGGGGGTCAATTATGGCTACACCTTC
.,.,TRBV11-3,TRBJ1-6,CASSEREYSPLHF,TGTGCCAGCAGCGAGCGAGAATATTCACCCCTCCACTTT
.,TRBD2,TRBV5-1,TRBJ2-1,CASSSGGTNRGNEQFF,TGCGCCAGCAGCTCGGGGGGGACCAATCGGGGCAATGAGCAGTTCTTC
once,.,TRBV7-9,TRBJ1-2,CASSLAGIGYTF,TGTGCCAGCAGCTTAGCCGGTATCGGCTACACCTTC
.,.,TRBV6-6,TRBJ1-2,CASEPSTRANYGYTF,TGTGCCAGCGAACCCTCCACGAGGGCTAACTATGGCTACACCTTC
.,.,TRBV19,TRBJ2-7,CASTNGGRGHEQYF,TGTGCCAGTACCAATGGGGGCAGGGGACACGAGCAGTACTTC
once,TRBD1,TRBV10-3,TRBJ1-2,CAISDPGTGGFRGYTF,TGTGCCATCAGTGACCCCGGGACAGGGGGCTTCAGAGGCTACACCTTC
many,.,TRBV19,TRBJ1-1,CASSISLSVNTEAFF,TGTGCCAGTAGTATTAGTCTGAGTGTGAACACTGAAGCTTTCTTT
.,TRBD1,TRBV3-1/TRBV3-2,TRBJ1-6,CASSLRPGGGNNSPLHF,TGTGCCAGCAGCCTCCGACCAGGGGGCGGGAATAATTCACCCCTCCACTTT
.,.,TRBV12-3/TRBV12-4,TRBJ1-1,CAGGHLEAFF,TGTGCCGGTGGACACCTTGAAGCTTTCTTT
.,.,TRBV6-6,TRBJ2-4,CASSSPSRAKNIQYF,TGTGCCAGCAGTTCGCCTTCCCGGGCCAAAAACATTCAGTACTTC
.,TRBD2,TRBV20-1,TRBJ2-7,CSASSPRGGRNYGEQYF,TGCAGTGCTAGTTCCCCACGGGGGGGGCGGAACTACGGGGAGCAGTACTTC
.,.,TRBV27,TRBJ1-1,CASSLMAGGYAEAFF,TGTGCCAGCAGTTTAATGGCCGGGGGGTACGCTGAAGCTTTCTTT
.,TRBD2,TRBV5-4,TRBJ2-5,CASTLGGRSETQYF,TGTGCCAGCACCTTGGGGGGGAGGTCAGAGACCCAGTACTTC
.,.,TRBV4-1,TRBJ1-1,CASREGGYTEAFF,TGCGCCAGCAGGGAGGGCGGATACACTGAAGCTTTCTTT
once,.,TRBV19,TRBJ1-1,CASSIWWGTEAPEAFF,TGTGCCAGTAGTATATGGTGGGGCACCGAAGCTCCTGAAGCTTTCTTT
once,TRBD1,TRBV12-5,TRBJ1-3,CASGLVRGRGLLGGNTIYF,TGTGCTAGTGGTTTGGTACGGGGCAGGGGGCTATTGGGTGGAAACACCATATATTTT
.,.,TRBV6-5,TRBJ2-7,CASSEGDGQPYEQYF,TGTGCCAGCAGCGAGGGGGACGGGCAACCCTACGAGCAGTACTTC
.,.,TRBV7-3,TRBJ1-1,CASSLTSLGDTEAFF,TGTGCCAGCAGCTTAACAAGCCTAGGGGACACTGAAGCTTTCTTT
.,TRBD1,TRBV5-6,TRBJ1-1,CASSLGTGGTEAFF,TGTGCCAGCAGCTTGGGGACAGGGGGTACTGAAGCTTTCTTT
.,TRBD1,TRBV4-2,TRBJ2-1,CASSQVVRGRYEQFF,TGTGCCAGCAGCCAAGTCGTCAGGGGGCGGTATGAGCAGTTCTTC
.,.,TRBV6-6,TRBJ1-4,CASSYRQGLNEKLFF,TGTGCCAGCAGTTACCGGCAGGGGCTTAATGAAAAACTGTTTTTT
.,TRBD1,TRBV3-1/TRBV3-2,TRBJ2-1,CASADRGVNEQFF,TGTGCCAGCGCAGACAGGGGTGTGAATGAGCAGTTCTTC
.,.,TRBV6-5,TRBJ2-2,CASSSWASTGELFF,TGTGCCAGCAGTTCCTGGGCCTCCACCGGGGAGCTGTTTTTT
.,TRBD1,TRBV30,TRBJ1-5,CAWSGQGLNQPQHF,TGTGCCTGGAGCGGACAGGGGCTTAATCAGCCCCAGCATTTT
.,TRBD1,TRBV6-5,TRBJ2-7,CATRTGTVGYEQYF,TGTGCCACCAGAACTGGGACAGTCGGCTACGAGCAGTACTTC
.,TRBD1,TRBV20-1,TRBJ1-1,CSASRQGATEAFF,TGCAGTGCTAGTCGGCAGGGGGCTACTGAAGCTTTCTTT
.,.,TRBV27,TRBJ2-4,CASKMSTGNIQYF,TGTGCCAGCAAAATGTCGACGGGAAACATTCAGTACTTC
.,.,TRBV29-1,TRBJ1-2,CSVLTPGDGYTF,TGCAGCGTACTTACTCCCGGGGATGGCTACACCTTC
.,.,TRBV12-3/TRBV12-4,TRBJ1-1,CASSGQTNTEAFF,TGTGCCAGCAGCGGACAGACGAACACTGAAGCTTTCTTT
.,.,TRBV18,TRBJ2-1,CASSPAGSEQFF,TGTGCCAGCTCACCAGCAGGTAGTGAGCAGTTCTTC
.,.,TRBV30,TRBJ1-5,CAWSVQGHQPQHF,TGTGCCTGGAGTGTACAGGGCCACCAGCCCCAGCATTTT
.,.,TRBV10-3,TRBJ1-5,CAISGSAYSNQPQHF,TGTGCCATCAGTGGGTCAGCTTATAGCAATCAGCCCCAGCATTTT
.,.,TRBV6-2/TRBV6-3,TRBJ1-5,CASSYFPGWQPQHF,TGTGCCAGCAGTTACTTCCCAGGGTGGCAGCCCCAGCATTTT
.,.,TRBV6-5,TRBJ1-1,CASRNPGLPEAFF,TGTGCCAGCAGAAACCCAGGGCTCCCCGAAGCTTTCTTT
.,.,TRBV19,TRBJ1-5,CASTFTAGFQPQHF,TGTGCCAGTACCTTCACAGCAGGGTTTCAGCCCCAGCATTTT
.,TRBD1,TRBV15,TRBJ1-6,CATSRARGQGSSPLHF,TGTGCCACCAGCAGAGCTCGGGGACAGGGGTCCTCACCCCTCCACTTT
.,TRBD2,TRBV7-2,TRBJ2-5,CASSPGGLASGTQYF,TGTGCCAGCAGCCCGGGGGGACTAGCGAGTGGGACCCAGTACTTC